The TCR beta chain described here comes from a study of blood T cell repertoires in COVID-19. The V segment lost 9 bases and the J segment 3 bases; nucleotides outside the gene matches: 11. Germline V CDR1 and CDR2: LNHDA, SQIVND (reference sequence). The CDR3 is 16 amino acids. The protocol was immunoSEQ multiplex PCR, while the TCRdb copy is restricted to in-frame clones and leaves out a portion. The table has around 270,000 clones, around 85% seen once; the top ten hold more than 4%. Cohorts were assigned according to the clinical history that participants reported. Cohort 3 recovered donors had two negative PCRs, clearance, or symptom resolution.

Material for sequencing was PBMCs or T cells enriched from blood (not recorded which). The sequence came from a woman aged 25 to 45 who had recovered from COVID-19. V is TRBV19 and J is TRBJ1-4; 9 bases map to TRBD1. CDR3 sequence (DNA): TGTGCCAGCAAGGACAGGGGTATGACGGCTAATGAAAAACTGTTTTTT. It encodes CASKDRGMTANEKLFF.